One sample yielded the 26 T cell receptor beta chains listed below, sequenced in a study of blood T cell repertoires in COVID-19. Only in-frame clones appear in the TCRdb table, and some are missing; sequencing was by immunoSEQ multiplex PCR. This repertoire shows about 300,000 clones, 85% found once; its top ten account for 2% to 3%. The sample taken for sequencing was PBMCs or T cells enriched from blood (not recorded which). The receptors shown here come from a woman aged 45-60 years who had recovered from COVID-19.

The chain couples TRBV7-9 to TRBJ1-1, with a tentative D call TRBD1 (6 bases). From germline, CDR1 is SEHNR and CDR2 FQNEAQ (reference sequence). The CDR3 covers 14 residues. The germline V and J ends were trimmed by 5 bases and 3 bases, with 13 bases remaining between them. Here the CDR3 reads CASSTTGRDTEAFF. CDR3 nucleotide sequence: TGTGCCAGCAGCACAACAGGGAGGGACACTGAAGCTTTCTTT.

This clone was seen a single time. The chain recombines TRBV28 with TRBJ2-7; 11 nucleotides agree with TRBD1. This CDR3 spans 12 amino acids. Trimming cost V 8 bases and J 5 bases; bases outside gene matches: 2. Per germline, CDR1 MDHEN and CDR2 SYDVKM. The CDR3 reads CASRTGGHEQYF. The CDR3, as DNA: TGTGCCAGCCGGACAGGGGGCCACGAGCAGTACTTC.

The rearrangement joins TRBV5-4 to TRBJ2-4, with D tentatively TRBD1 (5 bases). In germline, CDR1 is SGHNT, CDR2 YYREEE (reference sequence). This CDR3 is 13 amino acids long. V lost 0 bases and J 7 bases, leaving 8 bases between the germline ends. The CDR3: CASSLGAGNIQYF. In DNA, the CDR3 is TGTGCCAGCAGCTTGGGTGCAGGGAACATTCAGTACTTC.

This clone was detected only a few times. This chain links TRBV5-1 with TRBJ2-2; D perhaps matches TRBD2 (6 bases). In germline, CDR1 is SGHRS, CDR2 YFSETQ. CDR3 length equals 14 residues. Deletions cut 6 bases from V and 7 bases from J, with 16 bases between. CDR3 sequence reads: CASIQFGGGGELFF. The DNA for the CDR3 is TGCGCCAGCATTCAGTTCGGGGGAGGCGGGGAGCTGTTTTTT.

This chain joins TRBV28 and TRBJ1-5, with TRBD1 identical over 9 bases. Germline-derived CDR1 and CDR2 are MDHEN and SYDVKM. The CDR3 is 15 amino acids. The V gene end was trimmed by 6 bases and the J gene end by 4 bases; junction bases not matched to a gene: 7. In nucleotides, the CDR3 is TGTGCCAGCAGACCGACAGGGGGGGCAAATCAGCCCCAGCATTTT. Protein sequence: CASRPTGGANQPQHF.

The gene calls are TRBV30 and TRBJ1-1, with D tentatively TRBD1 (5 bases). CDR3 length equals 15 residues. V was cut by 5 bases and J by 10 bases, with 26 bases left in between. The germline V gene encodes CDR1 GTSNPN and CDR2 SVGIG (reference sequence). The CDR3 reads CAWRGLGGSVMGAFF. In nucleotides, the CDR3 is TGTGCCTGGCGCGGTTTGGGGGGGTCAGTCATGGGAGCTTTCTTT.

Comment on this clone: One end of the junction is discordant with germline, which a read error may explain. The chain joins TRBV6-1 to TRBJ2-2; 9 nucleotides align to TRBD2. Germline V gene data show CDR1 as MNHNS and CDR2 as SASEGT. CDR3 length equals 17 residues. CDR3: CASREVAGAANTGELFF. The CDR3 DNA reads TGTGCCAGCAGAGAAGTAGCGGGAGCAGCGAACACCGGGGAGCTGTTTTTT.

The chain employs TRBV6-6 and TRBJ1-3; a weak D match, TRBD1 (5 bases). Germline values: CDR1 MNHNY, CDR2 SVGAGI (reference sequence). Trimming pared 7 bases from V and 4 bases from J, leaving 11 bases between. The CDR3 totals 13 residues. The CDR3 is CASIAGYGNTIYF. CDR3 nucleotide sequence: TGTGCCAGCATCGCAGGGTACGGAAACACCATATATTTT.

The chain is built from TRBV5-1 and TRBJ2-7, with 15 bases identical to TRBD2. The CDR3 is 18 amino acids. Trimming at V came to 2 bases and at J to 3 bases, leaving 9 bases not matched to a gene. Germline V gene data show CDR1 as SGHRS and CDR2 as YFSETQ. CDR3 in amino acids: CASSLWTSGGASIYEQYF. The CDR3 bases are TGCGCCAGCAGCTTATGGACTAGCGGGGGGGCCTCTATCTACGAGCAGTACTTC.

This chain connects TRBV5-6 to TRBJ1-2; D may be TRBD1 (5 bases). Germline loops: CDR1 SGHDT, CDR2 YYEEEE. The ends were cut back, 3 bases at V and 4 bases at J, with 16 bases in the middle. This CDR3 region has 15 residues. Written as DNA, the CDR3 is TGTGCCAGCAGCTACTCGGGGGGGAACCTCTATGGCTACACCTTC. Residues: CASSYSGGNLYGYTF.

The chain is built from TRBV28 and TRBJ1-4, with D unclear. This CDR3 has 16 amino acids. Germline assignment: CDR1 MDHEN and CDR2 SYDVKM. Trimming took off 6 bases at V and 8 bases at J, with 22 bases between the two ends. The CDR3 loop reads CASSPRGRRENEKLFF. CDR3 nucleotide sequence: TGTGCCAGCAGCCCCCGGGGTAGGAGGGAAAACGAAAAACTGTTTTTT.

As DNA, the CDR3 is TGTGCCAGCTCATGGGGCAGCAATCAGCCCCAGCATTTT. Protein: CASSWGSNQPQHF. The rearrangement uses TRBV6-5 and TRBJ1-5; possible D gene TRBD1, 5 bases. This CDR3 has 13 amino acids. V was clipped by 8 bases and J by 1 base, with 9 bases between them. From germline, CDR1 is MNHEY and CDR2 SVGAGI.

In its sample, this clone was seen once. The DNA for the CDR3 is TGCGCCAGCAGCTTAGGCAGGGAAACGAACACTGAAGCTTTCTTT. This gives the protein CASSLGRETNTEAFF. The chain is built from TRBV5-1 and TRBJ1-1; a possible D gene is TRBD1 (5 bases). In germline, CDR1 is SGHRS, CDR2 YFSETQ. The V gene lost 2 bases and the J gene lost 1 base, with 12 bases spanning the gap. CDR3 length: 15 amino acids.

This clone showed up just once. The J gene is TRBJ2-7, the V gene TRBV28, with D maybe TRBD2 (6 bases). Looked up from germline, CDR1 is MDHEN and CDR2 is SYDVKM. The ends were cut back, 1 base at V and 4 bases at J, with 14 bases in the middle. This CDR3 region has 15 residues. The DNA of the CDR3 is TGTGCCAGCAGTTTATACGGGACTGAACCTTACGAGCAGTACTTC. It is translated as CASSLYGTEPYEQYF.

The gene calls are TRBV3-1 (or the pseudogene TRBV3-2) and TRBJ2-7, with 7 positions matching TRBD1. Germline V lookup: CDR1 LGHDT, CDR2 YNNKEL (reference sequence). The CDR3 spans 14 residues. V shed 3 bases, J shed 2 bases, and the junction held 4 bases outside the gene matches. Written as DNA, the CDR3 is TGTGCCAGCAGCCATATCGACAGGGCCTACGAGCAGTACTTC. Translating gives CASSHIDRAYEQYF.

J is TRBJ2-1 and V is TRBV28; the match to TRBD1 covers 8 bases. Germline CDR1 MDHEN, CDR2 SYDVKM. CDR3 length equals 19 residues. The ends lost 5 bases at V and 8 bases at J; junction bases unmatched: 23. CDR3 amino acids: CASSPSSGFGTGGRDEQFF. CDR3 nucleotides: TGTGCCAGCAGTCCTTCAAGCGGGTTTGGTACAGGGGGTAGGGATGAGCAGTTCTTC.

The chain combines TRBV9 with TRBJ1-3, with TRBD1 matching 7 bases. Trimming removed 5 bases from V and 0 bases from J; junction bases left unmatched: 2. The V gene's germline CDR1 is SGDLS and CDR2 YYNGEE. The CDR3 is made up of 14 amino acids. CDR3 sequence: CASSGTASGNTIYF. CDR3 DNA: TGTGCCAGCAGTGGGACAGCCTCTGGAAACACCATATATTTT.

This clone was observed a single time. The rearrangement links TRBV19 to TRBJ1-1; 9 bases match TRBD1. This CDR3 has 16 amino acids. The V gene's germline CDR1 is LNHDA and CDR2 SQIVND (reference sequence). With 4 bases clipped from V and 4 bases from J, the junction kept 10 bases outside the gene matches. DNA for the CDR3: TGTGCCAGTAGTACTCCCCGGGACAGGGTGGGCACTGAAGCTTTCTTT. Translating gives CASSTPRDRVGTEAFF.

V is TRBV7-9 and J is TRBJ1-1; the D gene is possibly TRBD1 (6 bases). The CDR3 sequence is 14 residues long. Trimming left V 5 bases short and J 1 base short, with 11 bases between. CDR1 SEHNR and CDR2 FQNEAQ come from the germline V gene (reference sequence). CDR3 region: CASSLQGRNTEAFF. The DNA of the CDR3 is TGTGCCAGCAGCCTACAGGGCCGGAACACTGAAGCTTTCTTT.

The CDR3 protein is CASSQPTNYGYTF. For the CDR3, the DNA is TGTGCCAGCAGCCAACCTACTAACTATGGCTACACCTTC. The chain couples TRBV6-5 to TRBJ1-2; D is ambiguous. Germline CDR1 reads MNHEY; CDR2 reads SVGAGI. The CDR3 sequence is 13 residues long. V was pared by 6 bases and J by 0 bases, with 8 bases between.

The chain is built from TRBV6-5 and TRBJ1-2, with D uncertain. The germline V and J ends were trimmed by 4 bases and 1 base, with 7 bases remaining between them. Germline CDR1 and CDR2: MNHEY and SVGAGI. This CDR3 has 13 amino acids. The CDR3 is CASSFRHNYGYTF. The CDR3 DNA follows: TGTGCCAGCAGTTTTCGACATAACTATGGCTACACCTTC.

In this sample, this clone turned up a few times. This chain connects TRBV19 to TRBJ1-5; 8 bases are a match to TRBD1. Germline loops: CDR1 LNHDA, CDR2 SQIVND (reference sequence). The V and J ends lost 4 bases and 4 bases, in that order; junction bases with no gene match: 3. CDR3 length: 14 amino acids. CDR3 amino acids: CASSRQGANQPQHF. CDR3 DNA: TGTGCCAGTAGTAGGCAGGGGGCAAATCAGCCCCAGCATTTT.

CDR3 coding DNA: TGCAGCGTTGACGGTGAAGCTTTCTTT. Amino acid sequence: CSVDGEAFF. The chain employs TRBV29-1 and TRBJ1-1; no reliable D call. Trimming took off 3 bases at V and 7 bases at J, with 3 bases between the two ends. The CDR3 runs to 9 residues. The germline gives CDR1 SQVTM, CDR2 ANQGSEA.

The genes are TRBV19 and TRBJ2-1; tentatively, D is TRBD2 (6 bases). Trimming stripped 3 bases from V and 8 bases from J, with 17 bases between. Germline CDR1 and CDR2: LNHDA and SQIVND (reference sequence). The CDR3 consists of 15 residues. The CDR3 DNA reads TGTGCCAGTAGTATCAGGAGACTAGTCTTCGATGAGCAGTTCTTC. Residues: CASSIRRLVFDEQFF.

The gene calls are TRBV28 and TRBJ1-2, with D perhaps matching TRBD1 (5 bases). The CDR3 loop spans 17 amino acids. Germline V lookup: CDR1 MDHEN, CDR2 SYDVKM. The V end was cut by 6 bases, the J end by 6 bases, with 26 bases between. This CDR3 reads CASSFTEWQGSIDGYTF. The CDR3 nucleotides read TGTGCCAGCAGCTTCACCGAGTGGCAGGGTTCTATTGATGGCTACACCTTC.

The chain uses TRBV11-3 and TRBJ1-6; D gene unclear. The CDR3 has 13 amino acids. Deletions cut 1 base from V and 6 bases from J, with 4 bases between. Germline CDR1 is SGHNT and CDR2 is YENEEA. The CDR3 loop is CASSLAPNSPLHF. As DNA, the CDR3 is TGTGCCAGCAGCTTAGCTCCTAATTCACCCCTCCACTTT.